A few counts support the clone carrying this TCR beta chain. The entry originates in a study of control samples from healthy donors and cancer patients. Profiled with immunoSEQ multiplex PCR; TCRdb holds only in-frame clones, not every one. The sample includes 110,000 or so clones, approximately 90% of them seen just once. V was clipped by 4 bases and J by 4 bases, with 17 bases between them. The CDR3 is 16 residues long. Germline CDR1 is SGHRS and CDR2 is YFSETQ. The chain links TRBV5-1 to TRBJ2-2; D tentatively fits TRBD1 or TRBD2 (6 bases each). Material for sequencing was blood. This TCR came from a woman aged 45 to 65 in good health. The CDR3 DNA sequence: TGCGCCAGCAGCCCGGGGGCGGACTGGGGCACCGGGGAGCTGTTTTTT. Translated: CASSPGADWGTGELFF. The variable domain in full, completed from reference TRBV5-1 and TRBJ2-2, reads KAGVTQTPRYLIKTRGQQVTLSCSPISGHRSVSWYQQTPGQGLQFLFEYFSETQRNKGNFPGRFSGRQFSNSRSEMNVSTLELGDSALYLCASSPGADWGTGELFFGEGSRLTVL.